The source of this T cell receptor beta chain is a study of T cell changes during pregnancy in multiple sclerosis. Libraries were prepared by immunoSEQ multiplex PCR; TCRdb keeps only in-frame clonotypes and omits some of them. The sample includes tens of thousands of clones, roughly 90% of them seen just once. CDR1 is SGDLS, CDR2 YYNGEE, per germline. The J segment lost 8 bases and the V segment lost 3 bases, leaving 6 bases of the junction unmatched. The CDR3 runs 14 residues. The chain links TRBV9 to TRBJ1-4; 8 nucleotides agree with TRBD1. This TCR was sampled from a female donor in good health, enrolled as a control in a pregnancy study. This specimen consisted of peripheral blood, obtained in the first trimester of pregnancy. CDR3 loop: CASSADREGEKLFF. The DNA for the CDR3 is TGTGCCAGCAGCGCGGACAGGGAGGGCGAAAAACTGTTTTTT.